The next 4 T cell receptor beta chains were all read from a single sample in a study of T cell responses to AZD1222 COVID-19 vaccine. This table comes from immunoSEQ multiplex PCR, and its TCRdb copy is limited to in-frame clones, with some not included. The data contain 110,000 to 150,000 clones, roughly 91% of them singletons. The sample was peripheral blood, taken on day 0 of AZD1222 vaccination. The receptors were sampled from an adult in good health.

The chain carries TRBV5-6 and TRBJ1-5; maybe TRBD1 (6 bases). The CDR3 loop spans 18 amino acids. V dropped 2 bases and J dropped 1 base, with 19 bases sitting between them. CDR1 and CDR2 (germline): SGHDT, YYEEEE. CDR3 nucleotide sequence: TGTGCCAGCAGCTTAACAGGACAGAGAATACTGAGCAATCAGCCCCAGCATTTT. This codes for CASSLTGQRILSNQPQHF.

This sequence joins TRBV5-1 and TRBJ2-5, with D uncertain. The germline gives CDR1 SGHRS, CDR2 YFSETQ. Trimming pared 7 bases from V and 2 bases from J, leaving 12 bases between. There are 13 residues in the CDR3. The CDR3 reads CASASGVQETQYF. Here the CDR3 DNA reads TGCGCCAGCGCTAGTGGGGTGCAAGAGACCCAGTACTTC.

The chain uses TRBV11-2 and TRBJ1-6, with unresolved D. Germline loops: CDR1 SGHAT, CDR2 FQNNGV. The CDR3 length is 16 residues. The V end lost 0 bases, the J end lost 0 bases, and 6 bases lay between the germline ends. The CDR3 protein is CASSLDGSSYNSPLHF. Written as DNA, the CDR3 is TGTGCCAGCAGCTTAGACGGGAGCTCCTATAATTCACCCCTCCACTTT.

The J gene is TRBJ2-7, the V gene TRBV9, with 7 nucleotides matching TRBD1. The CDR3 contains 14 residues. CDR1 is SGDLS and CDR2 is YYNGEE in the germline V gene. Unmatched junction bases numbered 5, after V lost 3 bases and J lost 2 bases. The CDR3 reads CASSEGTVPYEQYF. In nucleotides, the CDR3 is TGTGCCAGCAGCGAGGGGACAGTACCCTACGAGCAGTACTTC.